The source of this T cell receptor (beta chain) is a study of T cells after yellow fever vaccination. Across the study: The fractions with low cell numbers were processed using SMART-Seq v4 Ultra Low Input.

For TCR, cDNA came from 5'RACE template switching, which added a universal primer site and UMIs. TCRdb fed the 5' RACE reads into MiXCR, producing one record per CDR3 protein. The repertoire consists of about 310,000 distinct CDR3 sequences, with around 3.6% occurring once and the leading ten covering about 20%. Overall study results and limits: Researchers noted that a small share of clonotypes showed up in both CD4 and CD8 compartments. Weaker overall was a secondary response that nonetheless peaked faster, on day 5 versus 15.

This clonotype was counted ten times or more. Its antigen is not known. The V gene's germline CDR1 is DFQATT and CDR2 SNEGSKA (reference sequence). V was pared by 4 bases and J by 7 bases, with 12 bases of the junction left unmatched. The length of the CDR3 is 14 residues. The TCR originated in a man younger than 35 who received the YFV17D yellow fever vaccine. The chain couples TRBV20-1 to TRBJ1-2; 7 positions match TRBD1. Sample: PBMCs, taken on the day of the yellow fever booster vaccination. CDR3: CSAILIRGAGGYTF. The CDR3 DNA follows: TGCAGTGCTATTCTCATCAGGGGGGCGGGTGGCTACACCTTC.